This T cell receptor (beta chain) was identified during a study of sequential checkpoint blockade in melanoma. At the level of the study: After both sequences, patients received maintenance nivolumab.

J gave up 0 bases and V 6 bases, and 5 bases lay outside the gene matches. The CDR3 length is 14 residues. Per germline, CDR1 SNHLY and CDR2 FYNNEI. Clones were sequenced by immunoSEQ multiplex PCR, and TCRdb holds only the in-frame ones, with some missing. Among under 20,000 clones listed, about three fifths were seen once. As to treatment: randomized to nivolumab then ipilimumab (arm A) or the reverse (arm B). The clonotype originates from a human donor with melanoma. The V gene is TRBV2, the J gene TRBJ2-7, with TRBD1 matching 7 bases. Sequences were derived from CD8+ T cells sorted from blood (inferred from file names), sampled from a patient given nivolumab and ipilimumab in sequence. The CDR3 region is CASRSGGSSYEQYF. The CDR3 nucleotides read TGTGCCAGCAGGTCAGGGGGAAGCTCCTACGAGCAGTACTTC.